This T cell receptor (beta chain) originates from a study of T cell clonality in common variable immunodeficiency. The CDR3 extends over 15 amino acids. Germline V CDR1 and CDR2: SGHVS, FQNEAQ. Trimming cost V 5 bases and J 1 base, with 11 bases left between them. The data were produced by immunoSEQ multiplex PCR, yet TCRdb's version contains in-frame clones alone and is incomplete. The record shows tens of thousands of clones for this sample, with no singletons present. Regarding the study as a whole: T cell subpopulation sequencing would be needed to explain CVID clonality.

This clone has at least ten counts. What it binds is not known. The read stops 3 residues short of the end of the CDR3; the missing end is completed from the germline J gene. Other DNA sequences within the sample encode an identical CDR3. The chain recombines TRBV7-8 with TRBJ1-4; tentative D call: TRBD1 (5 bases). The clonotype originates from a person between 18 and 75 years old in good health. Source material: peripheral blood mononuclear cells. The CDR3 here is CASSTSQGTNEKLFF. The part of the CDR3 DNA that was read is TGTGCCAGCAGCACGTCTCAGGGAACTAATGAAAAA.